This T cell receptor beta chain originates from a study of blood T cells in healthy people across ages. This CDR3 has 17 residues. J was trimmed by 4 bases and V by 6 bases; bases with no gene match: 13. Germline V gives CDR1 DFQATT, CDR2 SNEGSKA (reference sequence). Primers used in a second PCR of about 7 to 12 cycles were a sample-barcoded 5' primer and a J-beta primer mix. MiXCR, applied by TCRdb to the 5' RACE reads, yields one record per CDR3 protein. This table holds around 690,000 distinct CDR3 sequences, 45% to 65% found once. The source of this sequence is a man aged 55 to 70 in good health. Input material: blood. The gene calls are TRBV20-1 and TRBJ2-3; 13 positions match TRBD2. Written as DNA, the CDR3 is TGCAGTGCCCCCCTGACACTAGCGGGGGGGCCCCCAGATACGCAGTATTTT. This encodes CSAPLTLAGGPPDTQYF.